The 20 T cell receptor beta chains reported below all come from one sample, sequenced in a study of T cell repertoires in cytomegalovirus infection. For these receptors, no antigen is known. From the reads, TCRdb called clonotypes with MiXCR, one entry per CDR3 protein. Of 600,000 to 700,000 distinct CDR3 sequences detected, around a third appear once; the ten largest clones hold roughly 20%. Sequencing used cultured PBMCs, obtained from culture after CMV antigen stimulation. These receptors were collected from a human donor in good health (CMV status not recorded). Some clones in this sample may be carry-over from other donors' samples.

This clonotype came up a few times. The V call is TRBV6-2 or TRBV6-3, the J call TRBJ2-1; maybe TRBD2 (6 bases). CDR1 and CDR2 from the germline V gene are MNHEY and SVGEGT. This CDR3 is 14 amino acids long. Trimming took off 2 bases at V and 7 bases at J, with 12 bases between the two ends. The CDR3 bases are TGTGCCAGCAGTTACACGGGACTCCCGAATGAGCAGTTCTTC. This gives the protein CASSYTGLPNEQFF.

This clonotype has just a few counts. The chain links TRBV7-9 to TRBJ2-7; a weak D match, TRBD1 (5 bases). Germline CDR1 reads SEHNR; CDR2 reads FQNEAQ (reference sequence). The CDR3 length is 13 residues. The V end lost 5 bases, the J end lost 5 bases, and 13 bases lay between the germline ends. The CDR3 sequence: CASSPVGVHEQYF. CDR3 nucleotide sequence: TGTGCCAGCAGCCCGGTAGGGGTCCACGAGCAGTACTTC.

This chain uses TRBV4-1 with TRBJ2-1; 7 positions agree with TRBD2. V trimming: 0 bases; J trimming: 10 bases; junction bases outside the gene matches: 9. The CDR3 covers 15 residues. Germline values: CDR1 MGHRA, CDR2 YSYEKL. Here the CDR3 reads CASSQDPGLVVEQFF. The CDR3 DNA follows: TGCGCCAGCAGCCAAGACCCCGGACTAGTCGTGGAGCAGTTCTTC.

The chain combines TRBV4-3 with TRBJ2-1, with a tentative D call TRBD2 (6 bases). The V end lost 4 bases, the J end lost 0 bases, and 16 bases lay between the germline ends. The germline gives CDR1 LGHNA, CDR2 YSLEER. CDR3 length: 17 residues. The CDR3 protein is CASSPKGSGGSYNEQFF. The CDR3 nucleotides read TGCGCCAGCAGCCCCAAGGGATCCGGGGGCTCCTACAATGAGCAGTTCTTC.

With respect to this clonotype: A much bigger clone sits one base away, suggesting this may be a read error. The chain is built from TRBV6-8 and TRBJ1-2; 11 nucleotides align to TRBD1. Looked up from germline, CDR1 is MNHGY and CDR2 is SAAAGT. J was trimmed by 3 bases and V by 1 base; bases with no gene match: 1. The CDR3 runs 15 residues. The CDR3 region has the DNA TGTGCCAGCAGTTACTTGGGACAGGGGGACTATGGCTACACCTTC. Its translation: CASSYLGQGDYGYTF.

The V gene is TRBV20-1, the J gene TRBJ1-5; TRBD1 is a possible D gene (5 bases). V dropped 0 bases and J dropped 5 bases, with 11 bases sitting between them. This CDR3 spans 14 amino acids. Germline V gene data show CDR1 as DFQATT and CDR2 as SNEGSKA (reference sequence). The CDR3 protein is CSARDPRDYQPQHF. The CDR3 bases are TGCAGTGCTAGAGATCCCAGGGATTATCAGCCCCAGCATTTT.

This chain uses TRBV20-1 with TRBJ2-7; D is perhaps TRBD1 or TRBD2 (5 bases each). Trimming removed 4 bases at V and 0 bases at J, with 13 bases between. The length of the CDR3 is 14 residues. Germline CDR1 and CDR2: DFQATT and SNEGSKA (reference sequence). The CDR3 region has the DNA TGCAGTGCTACTTCAGGGAGCCGCTCCTACGAGCAGTACTTC. Translation: CSATSGSRSYEQYF.

V gene TRBV7-9 combines with J gene TRBJ1-1; D may be TRBD1 (6 bases). The CDR3 runs 15 residues. V was cut by 6 bases and J by 5 bases, with 19 bases left in between. The germline gives CDR1 SEHNR, CDR2 FQNEAQ (reference sequence). The CDR3 sequence: CASRLIRGGRTEAFF. The CDR3 DNA reads as TGTGCCAGCAGACTAATCAGGGGAGGACGGACTGAAGCTTTCTTT.

This clonotype has just a few counts. The chain has TRBV2 and TRBJ2-1; D unclear. Trimming cost V 3 bases and J 4 bases, with 10 bases left between them. This CDR3 has 14 amino acids. Germline assignment: CDR1 SNHLY and CDR2 FYNNEI. CDR3 sequence (DNA): TGTGCCAGCAGTGACACAACCCTTTACAATGAGCAGTTCTTC. Amino acid sequence: CASSDTTLYNEQFF.

The rearrangement joins TRBV20-1 to TRBJ2-1; 9 positions match TRBD1. The V gene's germline CDR1 is DFQATT and CDR2 SNEGSKA (reference sequence). The CDR3 runs to 15 residues. V shed 2 bases and J 9 bases; nucleotides not matched to a gene: 11. Here the CDR3 reads CSARPRDRVLGEQFF. CDR3 nucleotides: TGCAGTGCTAGACCCCGGGACAGGGTCCTGGGTGAGCAGTTCTTC.

The rearrangement uses TRBV6-2 or TRBV6-3 and TRBJ1-2; D is possibly TRBD1 (5 bases). The CDR3 spans 14 residues. V shed 7 bases and J shed 1 base, with 13 bases lying between them. The germline gives CDR1 MNHEY, CDR2 SVGEGT. CDR3 protein: CASNSWGRNYGYTF. The DNA for the CDR3 is TGTGCCAGCAATTCCTGGGGCCGTAACTATGGCTACACCTTC.

The V call is TRBV10-3, the J call TRBJ2-2; 11 bases align to TRBD1. There are 16 residues in the CDR3. The germline CDR1 and CDR2 sequences are ENHRY and SYGVKD. The junction had 1 base not matched to a gene; V was cut back by 0 bases and J by 4 bases. CDR3 region: CAISESGTGGTGELFF. CDR3 nucleotides: TGTGCCATCAGTGAGTCCGGGACAGGGGGCACCGGGGAGCTGTTTTTT.

The V call is TRBV27, the J call TRBJ2-1; no definite D call. Germline loops: CDR1 MNHEY, CDR2 SMNVEV (reference sequence). Trimming took 8 bases from V and 7 from J, leaving 6 bases between them. There are 10 residues in the CDR3. Here the CDR3 reads CASGPNEQFF. The CDR3 DNA reads TGTGCCAGCGGACCTAATGAGCAGTTCTTC.

This chain joins TRBV7-6 and TRBJ2-5; 7 positions agree with TRBD2. Germline values: CDR1 SGHVS, CDR2 FNYEAQ. The trim removed 6 bases at V and 4 bases at J, leaving 11 bases unmatched. CDR3 size: 15 residues. In DNA form, the CDR3 reads TGTGCCAGCAGACTAAGGGAGGGCCTGGGAGAGACCCAGTACTTC. Translation: CASRLREGLGETQYF.

This chain joins TRBV12-3 or TRBV12-4 and TRBJ1-2; possibly TRBD1 for D (5 bases). Trimming pared 5 bases from V and 6 bases from J, leaving 13 bases between. CDR3 size: 13 residues. The CDR3 protein is CASSHSGTNGYTF. For the CDR3, the DNA is TGTGCCAGCAGTCATTCAGGGACTAATGGCTACACCTTC.

Concerning this clonotype: This clone may be a read error of a much larger clone one base away. The chain combines TRBV12-3 or TRBV12-4 with TRBJ1-5; 7 bases are a match to TRBD1. After removal of 6 bases from V and 3 bases from J, the junction contained 2 bases not matched to a gene. The CDR3 runs to 13 residues. The CDR3 spells CASRGQFNQPQHF. CDR3 nucleotide sequence: TGTGCCAGCAGGGGACAGTTCAATCAGCCCCAGCATTTT.

This clonotype has just a few counts. The chain links TRBV12-3 or TRBV12-4 to TRBJ1-1; D unresolved. The CDR3 runs 14 residues. Trimming removed 4 bases at V and 3 bases at J, with 12 bases between. The CDR3 DNA sequence: TGTGCCAGCAGTTACGACCCTGAGGACACTGAAGCTTTCTTT. Protein sequence: CASSYDPEDTEAFF.

This clonotype was observed many times. The gene calls are TRBV7-2 and TRBJ2-5; no definite D call. This CDR3 has 14 residues. CDR1 and CDR2 (germline): SGHTA, FQGNSA. Trimming left V 1 base short and J 3 bases short, with 9 bases between. CDR3 sequence (DNA): TGTGCCAGCAGCTTAGTGGTGGGGAAAGAGACCCAGTACTTC. As protein: CASSLVVGKETQYF.

V is TRBV12-3 or TRBV12-4 and J is TRBJ2-7; D is possibly TRBD1 (5 bases). The CDR3 contains 13 residues. V lost 6 bases to trimming and J lost 6 bases, with 15 bases between them. The CDR3 sequence is CASRPPGNGEQYF. The CDR3 DNA sequence: TGTGCCAGCAGACCCCCAGGGAACGGCGAGCAGTACTTC.

The chain carries TRBV6-1 and TRBJ2-5; tentative D call: TRBD2 (6 bases). Germline V gene lookup returns CDR1 MNHNS and CDR2 SASEGT. The CDR3 totals 13 residues. V was shortened by 11 bases and J by 9 bases, with 22 bases between the two germline ends. The CDR3 DNA reads as TGTGCCTCCTCCCCGGGAGCCCAAGGGGCCCAGTACTTC. Amino acid sequence: CASSPGAQGAQYF.